The 31 T cell receptor beta chains listed next were all sequenced from one sample in a study of blood T cell repertoires in COVID-19. Sequencing was performed with immunoSEQ multiplex PCR; in TCRdb, only in-frame clones are kept and a portion is missing. The sample holds about 400,000 clones; about 90% are singletons and the top ten take around 3%. Material: PBMCs or T cells enriched from blood (not recorded which). The receptors here all came from a woman aged 30 to 39 who had recovered from COVID-19.

The rearrangement joins TRBV7-2 to TRBJ2-6, with TRBD1 identical over 11 bases. The CDR3 length is 18 residues. Germline lookup yields CDR1 SGHTA and CDR2 FQGNSA. Unmatched junction bases numbered 8, after V lost 5 bases and J lost 2 bases. CDR3 nucleotide sequence: TGTGCCAGCAGCCCTGGGACAGGGGGTCCTCCTGGGGCCAACGTCCTGACTTTC. Translation: CASSPGTGGPPGANVLTF. The entire variable domain, with the rest obtained from reference TRBV7-2 and TRBJ2-6, is as follows: GAGVSQSPSNKVTEKGKDVELRCDPISGHTALYWYRQSLGQGLEFLIYFQGNSAPDKSGLPSDRFSAERTGGSVSTLTIQRTQQEDSAVYLCASSPGTGGPPGANVLTFGAGSRLTVL.

This chain uses TRBV18 with TRBJ1-6; D ambiguous. The CDR3 runs to 16 residues. Trimming pared 4 bases from V and 7 bases from J, leaving 17 bases between. CDR1 KGHSH and CDR2 LQKENI come from the germline V gene. CDR3 sequence reads: CASSRLWSISNSPLHF. CDR3 coding DNA: TGTGCCAGCTCACGCCTTTGGAGTATTTCCAATTCACCCCTCCACTTT.

The chain combines TRBV30 with TRBJ1-1; no clear D gene. Germline CDR1 reads GTSNPN; CDR2 reads SVGIG (reference sequence). This CDR3 is 12 amino acids long. Trimming removed 1 base at V and 1 base at J, with 4 bases between. The CDR3 region is CAWSDGNTEAFF. In nucleotides, the CDR3 is TGTGCCTGGAGTGACGGGAACACTGAAGCTTTCTTT.

As to this clone: Other DNA sequences in the same sample also yield this CDR3. The gene calls are TRBV10-3 and TRBJ1-1; 7 bases map to TRBD1. Per germline, CDR1 ENHRY and CDR2 SYGVKD. V was pared by 4 bases and J by 1 base, with 0 bases of the junction left unmatched. This CDR3 comprises 13 residues. The CDR3 nucleotides read TGTGCCATCAGTGGACAGGGGAACACTGAAGCTTTCTTT. Translating gives CAISGQGNTEAFF.

This rearrangement joins TRBV23-1 to TRBJ1-5; 7 bases map to TRBD1. TRBV23-1 is designated an ORF whose function remains uncertain. J was trimmed by 0 bases and V by 0 bases; bases with no gene match: 14. The CDR3 runs 20 residues. Here the CDR3 reads CASSQSRGLDGNYSNQPQHF. CDR3 in DNA: TGCGCCAGCAGTCAATCTAGGGGGCTCGATGGAAATTATAGCAATCAGCCCCAGCATTTT.

The genes are TRBV28 and TRBJ2-1; 10 nucleotides align to TRBD1. Germline V CDR1 and CDR2: MDHEN, SYDVKM. This CDR3 spans 14 amino acids. With 2 bases clipped from V and 11 bases from J, the junction kept 6 bases outside the gene matches. The CDR3 DNA sequence: TGTGCCAGCAGTTTAGGCGGGACAGGGGTACAGCAGTTCTTC. This gives the protein CASSLGGTGVQQFF.

The chain recombines TRBV28 with TRBJ1-1, with 8 bases identical to TRBD1. CDR1 is MDHEN and CDR2 is SYDVKM in the germline V gene. The CDR3 runs 15 residues. J gave up 5 bases and V 10 bases, and 15 bases lay outside the gene matches. The CDR3 spells CATEGGQELWTEAFF. CDR3 sequence (DNA): TGTGCCACGGAGGGGGGACAGGAGCTATGGACTGAAGCTTTCTTT.

In DNA form, the CDR3 reads TGTGCCAGCAGCGGAGTAGCGGGAGTCAATGAGCAGTTCTTC. It specifies CASSGVAGVNEQFF. The rearrangement links TRBV5-6 to TRBJ2-1; 9 nucleotides line up with TRBD2. J lost 6 bases, V lost 4 bases, and 5 bases had no gene match. CDR3 length: 14 amino acids. Germline V gene lookup returns CDR1 SGHDT and CDR2 YYEEEE.

This chain connects TRBV28 to TRBJ2-7, with 9 bases matching TRBD1. CDR3 length equals 13 residues. With 4 bases clipped from V and 6 bases from J, the junction kept 4 bases outside the gene matches. Germline CDR1 MDHEN, CDR2 SYDVKM. The CDR3: CASSWTGEGEQYF. For the CDR3, the DNA is TGTGCCAGCAGTTGGACAGGGGAGGGCGAGCAGTACTTC.

V is TRBV6-5 and J is TRBJ1-2, with 7 bases lining up with TRBD1. CDR3 size: 13 residues. The V gene's germline CDR1 is MNHEY and CDR2 SVGAGI. Trimming cost V 2 bases and J 4 bases; bases outside gene matches: 1. CDR3 in DNA: TGTGCCAGCAGTTACAGGGACAGCTATGGCTACACCTTC. This sequence encodes CASSYRDSYGYTF.

V usage is TRBV29-1 and J usage is TRBJ2-7, with unresolved D. Germline V gives CDR1 SQVTM, CDR2 ANQGSEA. V was shortened by 4 bases and J by 0 bases, with 10 bases between the two germline ends. This CDR3 is 13 amino acids long. The CDR3 DNA reads as TGCAGCGTTGTAAGGTCTAGCTCCTACGAGCAGTACTTC. The encoded protein is CSVVRSSSYEQYF.

This clone was counted between two and nine times. V usage is TRBV6-1 and J usage is TRBJ1-5; no clear D gene. The length of the CDR3 is 13 residues. Trimming removed 3 bases at V and 7 bases at J, with 10 bases between. Germline V CDR1 and CDR2: MNHNS, SASEGT. The CDR3, as DNA: TGTGCCAGCAGTGATTTGAGCCCCCAGCCCCAGCATTTT. It yields the protein CASSDLSPQPQHF.

The genes are TRBV3-1 (or the pseudogene TRBV3-2) and TRBJ2-2; the D gene is possibly TRBD2 (6 bases). The CDR3 sequence is 16 residues long. The V and J ends lost 3 bases and 5 bases respectively, with 16 bases between them. Per the germline V gene, CDR1 is LGHDT and CDR2 is YNNKEL (reference sequence). DNA of the CDR3: TGTGCCAGCAGCCACCGAGAGAGACTAGGGACCGGGGAGCTGTTTTTT. This translates into CASSHRERLGTGELFF.

This chain links TRBV28 with TRBJ1-5, with 10 bases that match TRBD1. Germline-derived CDR1 and CDR2 are MDHEN and SYDVKM. V lost 8 bases and J lost 5; bases outside the gene matches: 3. The CDR3 is 13 amino acids. CDR3 sequence reads: CASRQGAYQPQHF. CDR3 nucleotide sequence: TGTGCCAGCCGACAGGGGGCTTATCAGCCCCAGCATTTT.

The CDR3 loop reads CASSYKDRVETQYF. CDR3 coding DNA: TGTGCCAGCAGTTATAAGGACAGGGTAGAGACCCAGTACTTC. The rearrangement uses TRBV27 and TRBJ2-5; 8 bases are shared with TRBD1. The CDR3 runs to 14 residues. Germline V gene sequence: CDR1 MNHEY, CDR2 SMNVEV (reference sequence). Trimming cost V 4 bases and J 4 bases; bases outside gene matches: 5.

The rearrangement links TRBV3-1 (or the pseudogene TRBV3-2) to TRBJ1-1, with unresolved D. The CDR3 is 11 residues long. Germline values: CDR1 LGHDT, CDR2 YNNKEL (reference sequence). V lost 4 bases and J lost 8, with 8 bases in between. CDR3: CASSRGVEAFF. The DNA of the CDR3 is TGTGCCAGCAGCCGGGGAGTGGAAGCTTTCTTT.

The rearrangement joins TRBV19 to TRBJ2-2; 9 bases map to TRBD2. Germline CDR1 is LNHDA and CDR2 is SQIVND (reference sequence). The CDR3 consists of 18 residues. The V segment lost 4 bases and the J segment 2 bases; nucleotides outside the gene matches: 11. The CDR3 spells CASSTRPASGTNTGELFF. The CDR3 DNA follows: TGTGCCAGTAGTACCCGCCCGGCTAGCGGGACTAACACCGGGGAGCTGTTTTTT. The full variable domain, rest sourced from reference TRBV19 and TRBJ2-2, is DGGITQSPKYLFRKEGQNVTLSCEQNLNHDAMYWYRQDPGQGLRLIYYSQIVNDFQKGDIAEGYSVSREKKESFPLTVTSAQKNPTAFYLCASSTRPASGTNTGELFFGEGSRLTVL.

The rearrangement joins TRBV2 to TRBJ2-7, with 9 bases aligning to TRBD1. V gave up 11 bases and J gave up 4 bases; unmatched junction bases: 15. This CDR3 has 15 amino acids. Germline V CDR1 and CDR2: SNHLY, FYNNEI. CDR3 amino acids: CASGLSGTGFYEQYF. CDR3 coding DNA: TGTGCCTCCGGACTATCCGGGACAGGGTTTTACGAGCAGTACTTC.

V gene TRBV4-1 combines with J gene TRBJ2-1; a weak D match, TRBD2 (6 bases). This CDR3 contains 16 residues. V was cut by 4 bases and J by 1 base, with 14 bases left in between. The germline gives CDR1 MGHRA, CDR2 YSYEKL. Written as DNA, the CDR3 is TGCGCCAGCAGCCCATCTAGCGCCACTTCCTACAATGAGCAGTTCTTC. This codes for CASSPSSATSYNEQFF.

The chain combines TRBV10-3 with TRBJ1-2; 9 nucleotides match TRBD1. CDR1 and CDR2 (germline): ENHRY, SYGVKD. Trimming removed 6 bases from V and 3 bases from J; junction bases left unmatched: 8. The length of the CDR3 is 15 residues. Here the CDR3 DNA reads TGTGCCATCAGCCAATCTGACAGGGGGGACTATGGCTACACCTTC. Amino acid sequence: CAISQSDRGDYGYTF.

This clone has only one observation. The chain combines TRBV6-1 with TRBJ1-4; maybe TRBD1 (5 bases). The germline V and J ends were trimmed by 4 bases and 4 bases, with 19 bases remaining between them. CDR3 size: 17 residues. Germline CDR1 MNHNS, CDR2 SASEGT. The CDR3 DNA is TGTGCCAGCAGTGCCTATGCCGGGGGTGGAGGTAATGAAAAACTGTTTTTT. Protein product: CASSAYAGGGGNEKLFF.

The J gene is TRBJ1-5, the V gene TRBV15; a possible D gene is TRBD1 (6 bases). CDR1 LNHNV and CDR2 YYDKDF come from the germline V gene (reference sequence). Trimming cost V 6 bases and J 0 bases, with 18 bases left between them. The CDR3 has 17 residues. Here the CDR3 DNA reads TGTGCCACCAGTATAGGGGGACGGGGCTATAGCAATCAGCCCCAGCATTTT. It codes for CATSIGGRGYSNQPQHF.

This rearrangement joins TRBV6-5 to TRBJ2-7; possible D gene TRBD2, 6 bases. Germline V lookup: CDR1 MNHEY, CDR2 SVGAGI. The V gene lost 6 bases and the J gene lost 6 bases, with 6 bases spanning the gap. The CDR3 totals 10 residues. The CDR3 DNA reads TGTGCCAGCAGGGAGGGCGAGCAGTACTTC. It codes for CASREGEQYF.

The V call is TRBV18, the J call TRBJ2-1; 8 bases match TRBD2. Per germline, CDR1 KGHSH and CDR2 LQKENI. The CDR3 sequence is 15 residues long. The trim removed 4 bases at V and 1 base at J, leaving 3 bases unmatched. The DNA for the CDR3 is TGTGCCAGCTCACAACTAGCGGATTCCTACAATGAGCAGTTCTTC. Its protein product is CASSQLADSYNEQFF.

A few counts support this clone. V and J are TRBV6-1 and TRBJ1-5; D might be TRBD1 (5 bases). Per germline, CDR1 MNHNS and CDR2 SASEGT. V lost 4 bases, J lost 2 bases, and 15 bases lay in between. This CDR3 has 16 amino acids. In DNA form, the CDR3 reads TGTGCCAGCAGTGGGGCGTCTGGGGCTGGCAATCAGCCCCAGCATTTT. It specifies CASSGASGAGNQPQHF.

With regard to this clone: The same CDR3 also results from other DNA sequences found in this sample. CDR3 sequence (DNA): TGTGCCAGCAGCTTAGGGGGCTCGGGAGAGGTGCAATACTTC. Translating it yields CASSLGGSGEVQYF. The V call is TRBV7-9, the J call TRBJ2-7; weak D call: TRBD2 (6 bases). Trimming left V 1 base short and J 13 bases short, with 20 bases between. Germline V CDR1 and CDR2: SEHNR, FQNEAQ (reference sequence). CDR3 size: 14 residues.

The chain joins TRBV18 to TRBJ1-1, with 12 bases fitting TRBD1. The CDR3 runs 17 residues. CDR1 KGHSH and CDR2 LQKENI come from the germline V gene. V trimming: 4 bases; J trimming: 5 bases; junction bases outside the gene matches: 11. CDR3 region: CASSLISGTGGSTEAFF. CDR3 nucleotide sequence: TGTGCCAGCTCACTTATATCCGGGACAGGGGGCTCAACTGAAGCTTTCTTT.

The J gene is TRBJ1-1, the V gene TRBV15; D uncertain. V lost 0 bases and J 1 base, leaving 9 bases between the germline ends. Germline V CDR1 and CDR2: LNHNV, YYDKDF (reference sequence). The CDR3 is 15 amino acids. The CDR3 is CATSRDRSRNTEAFF. The CDR3 nucleotides read TGTGCCACCAGCAGAGATCGGAGCAGGAACACTGAAGCTTTCTTT.

The gene calls are TRBV19 and TRBJ1-2; maybe TRBD1 (5 bases). V dropped 3 bases and J dropped 6 bases, with 11 bases sitting between them. Germline CDR1 LNHDA, CDR2 SQIVND (reference sequence). The CDR3 is 13 residues long. The CDR3 nucleotides read TGTGCCAGTAGTATTTCAGGGTGGAATGGCTACACCTTC. Protein: CASSISGWNGYTF.

This clone was detected only once. This chain links TRBV29-1 with TRBJ2-7, with D perhaps matching TRBD1 (6 bases). The germline V gene has CDR1 SQVTM and CDR2 ANQGSEA. The germline V and J ends were trimmed by 1 base and 2 bases, with 9 bases remaining between them. The CDR3 is 13 amino acids. CDR3 residues: CSVEGTDTYEQYF. CDR3 nucleotide sequence: TGCAGCGTTGAAGGGACAGATACCTACGAGCAGTACTTC.

The chain has TRBV5-1 and TRBJ1-3, with D possibly matching TRBD1 (5 bases). Trimming left V 4 bases short and J 4 bases short, with 18 bases between. The CDR3 has 16 residues. The germline V gene has CDR1 SGHRS and CDR2 YFSETQ. This CDR3 reads CASSPNQGGLGNTIYF. The CDR3 DNA reads as TGCGCCAGCAGCCCAAACCAGGGAGGATTGGGAAACACCATATATTTT. Together with reference TRBV5-1 and TRBJ1-3, the CDR3 gives the full variable domain: KAGVTQTPRYLIKTRGQQVTLSCSPISGHRSVSWYQQTPGQGLQFLFEYFSETQRNKGNFPGRFSGRQFSNSRSEMNVSTLELGDSALYLCASSPNQGGLGNTIYFGEGSWLTVV.